This T cell receptor beta chain was found in a study of OX40 agonist ivuxolimab in advanced cancers. Across the study: Hepatocellular carcinoma, melanoma, renal cell or head and neck cancer was diagnosed in the dose-escalation patients.

Measured with immunoSEQ multiplex PCR; TCRdb has only the in-frame clones, and not every one. The repertoire holds approximately 57,000 clones, with 81% as singletons. The V gene's germline CDR1 is LNHDA and CDR2 SQIVND (reference sequence). This CDR3 region has 16 residues. Trimming at V came to 11 bases and at J to 0 bases, leaving 9 bases not matched to a gene. This material consisted of CD4+ or CD8+ T cells sorted from blood, taken in a trial of the OX40 agonist ivuxolimab. The chain carries TRBV19 and TRBJ1-4, with TRBD1 matching over 10 bases. The TCR sequence derives from an adult with an advanced solid tumor such as melanoma, head and neck, liver or kidney cancer. CDR3 in amino acids: CASVGTGDATNEKLFF. The CDR3, as DNA: TGTGCCTCAGTAGGGACAGGGGATGCAACTAATGAAAAACTGTTTTTT. Together with reference TRBV19 and TRBJ1-4, the CDR3 gives the full variable domain: DGGITQSPKYLFRKEGQNVTLSCEQNLNHDAMYWYRQDPGQGLRLIYYSQIVNDFQKGDIAEGYSVSREKKESFPLTVTSAQKNPTAFYLCASVGTGDATNEKLFFGSGTQLSVL.